A selection of T cell receptor beta chains follows, all from one sample in a study of CD8+ T cells in alopecia areata. Libraries were prepared by immunoSEQ multiplex PCR; TCRdb keeps only in-frame clonotypes and omits some of them. The profile shows about 97,000 clones, 41% of them singletons. The sequenced sample was CD4+ T cells sorted from blood. These receptors were taken from a human donor with alopecia areata. CDR3s include the opening cysteine and the closing phenylalanine or tryptophan. The D gene is left open where the match is weak. Clone size is shown for a subset of rows, as once, few, many or a class of expanded clone.

V,J,length,size,D,DNA,CDR3
TRBV5-1,TRBJ2-1,15,-,TRBD2,TGCGCCAGCAGCTTAACTAGCGGGGTGGACAATGAGCAGTTCTTC,CASSLTSGVDNEQFF
TRBV6-6,TRBJ2-5,15,few,TRBD2,TGTGCCAGCAGGACCGGGACTAGCGTCTCGGAGACCCAGTACTTC,CASRTGTSVSETQYF
TRBV9,TRBJ2-1,16,few,-,TGTGCCAGCAGCGCAAACAGGAGACCCTCCTACAATGAGCAGTTCTTC,CASSANRRPSYNEQFF
TRBV30,TRBJ1-6,13,-,-,TGTGCCTGGGTGACCACCGGAAATTCACCCCTCCACTTT,CAWVTTGNSPLHF
TRBV9,TRBJ2-3,16,-,TRBD2,TGTGCCAGCAGCGCCCTAGCGGGGGGGAACACAGATACGCAGTATTTT,CASSALAGGNTDTQYF
TRBV13,TRBJ2-7,15,-,TRBD1,TGTGCCAGCAGCCACTGGACAGGCAATCTCTACGAGCAGTACTTC,CASSHWTGNLYEQYF
TRBV18,TRBJ2-5,14,-,-,TGTGCCAGCTCATACCCACATCTTCAAGAGACCCAGTACTTC,CASSYPHLQETQYF
TRBV19,TRBJ2-1,12,few,-,TGTGCCAGTAGTATGGGTTTTGGGGTGCAGTTCTTC,CASSMGFGVQFF
TRBV29-1,TRBJ2-7,13,few,-,TGCAGCGTTGGGTTTTCCCGAGGAACCGAGCAGTACTTC,CSVGFSRGTEQYF
TRBV2,TRBJ1-1,13,-,-,TGTGCCAGCAATCCAGGGGTCTTGACTGAAGCTTTCTTT,CASNPGVLTEAFF
TRBV7-8,TRBJ2-1,17,-,TRBD2,TGTGCCAGCAGCCAGGGACTAGCGGGAGCTCTCTTTAATGAGCAGTTCTTC,CASSQGLAGALFNEQFF
TRBV30,TRBJ1-2,12,-,TRBD1,TGTGCCTGGAGCCAGGGGGCGGTGGGCTACACCTTC,CAWSQGAVGYTF
TRBV28,TRBJ1-2,11,-,TRBD1,TGTGCCAGTACAGGGGCCTATGGCTACACCTTC,CASTGAYGYTF
TRBV7-9,TRBJ2-1,16,few,TRBD1,TGTGCCAGCAGTCGGCTAACAGGGGCCCCTTACAATGAGCAGTTCTTC,CASSRLTGAPYNEQFF
TRBV23-1,TRBJ1-6,16,-,TRBD1,TGCGCCAGCAGTCCCACGACAGGGGCACCCAATTCACCCCTCCACTTT,CASSPTTGAPNSPLHF
TRBV6-5,TRBJ2-7,16,-,-,TGTGCCAGCAGTTACTCGAGTGGTCAGGGGAGAAACGAGCAGTACTTC,CASSYSSGQGRNEQYF
TRBV2,TRBJ1-2,14,-,TRBD1,TGTGCCAGCAGTGCCGACAGGGGGTACTATGGCTACACCTTC,CASSADRGYYGYTF
TRBV5-6,TRBJ2-3,11,-,-,TGTGCCAGCAGCGCTGCAGATACGCAGTATTTT,CASSAADTQYF
TRBV4-3,TRBJ2-1,17,-,-,TGCGCCAGCAGCCAAGATCCCCCTTCGGGATCCTACAATGAGCAGTTCTTC,CASSQDPPSGSYNEQFF
TRBV7-9,TRBJ1-1,15,few,TRBD1,TGTGCCAGCAGCTCCCGGACAGGTTTGAACACTGAAGCTTTCTTT,CASSSRTGLNTEAFF
TRBV2,TRBJ1-2,14,-,-,TGTGCCAGCAGTGGCGACAGCGGCAACTATGGCTACACCTTC,CASSGDSGNYGYTF
TRBV5-1,TRBJ2-2,14,once,-,TGCGCCAGCAGCGGCGGGACCTACACCGGGGAGCTGTTTTTT,CASSGGTYTGELFF
TRBV29-1,TRBJ2-1,14,few,-,TGCAGCGTTGATCCCTTTATCTCCTACAATGAGCAGTTCTTC,CSVDPFISYNEQFF
TRBV7-2,TRBJ2-7,14,many,-,TGTGCCAGCAGCTTAGCCTGGGGGAACGACGAGCAGTACTTC,CASSLAWGNDEQYF
TRBV4-3,TRBJ2-7,13,-,-,TGCGCCAGCAGCTTGGTCCCTTCCTACGAGCAGTACTTC,CASSLVPSYEQYF
TRBV27,TRBJ1-2,15,few,-,TGTGCCAGCAGTTCGCACTCCACCCCGGGATCCGGCTACACCTTC,CASSSHSTPGSGYTF
TRBV6-5,TRBJ2-5,13,-,-,TGTGCCAACCACAGAGGGGTAAAAGAGACCCAGTACTTC,CANHRGVKETQYF
TRBV4-2,TRBJ1-1,14,few,-,TGTGCCAGCAGCCAAGGAGGTATGAACACTGAAGCTTTCTTT,CASSQGGMNTEAFF
TRBV27,TRBJ1-1,16,-,-,TGTGCCAGCAGCCAACAACTATTGGGGGGCCCGAAAGAAGCTTTCTTT,CASSQQLLGGPKEAFF
TRBV6-5,TRBJ2-2,15,-,-,TGTGCCAGCAGTGCCGCCCTAGGAGACACCGGGGAGCTGTTTTTT,CASSAALGDTGELFF
TRBV15,TRBJ2-6,15,few,-,TGTGCCACCAGCAGAGTTGGGGCTGGGGCCAACGTCCTGACTTTC,CATSRVGAGANVLTF
TRBV7-9,TRBJ2-5,13,-,TRBD1,TGTGCCAGCAGGATGGGACAGCAAGAGACCCAGTACTTC,CASRMGQQETQYF
TRBV4-2,TRBJ2-7,12,few,-,TGTGCCAGCAGCCAAGATTTCTACGAGCAGTACTTC,CASSQDFYEQYF
TRBV5-1,TRBJ2-2,14,-,TRBD1,TGCGCCAGCAGCCTGACAGGGGCTGGAGGGGAGCTGTTTTTT,CASSLTGAGGELFF
TRBV30,TRBJ2-7,15,-,TRBD2,TGTGCCTGGATGGATCAGACTAGCGGGAGCTACGAGCAGTACTTC,CAWMDQTSGSYEQYF
TRBV15,TRBJ2-7,14,-,-,TGTGCCACCAGCAGAGACAGGGCGGTCTACGAGCAGTACTTC,CATSRDRAVYEQYF
TRBV28,TRBJ2-7,16,-,TRBD1,TGTGCCAGCCGGACAGGGGGCGGCCTAGCGGGATACGAGCAGTACTTC,CASRTGGGLAGYEQYF
TRBV7-2,TRBJ1-3,15,many,-,TGTGCCAGCAGCTTAGGAAGATCCTCTGGAAACACCATATATTTT,CASSLGRSSGNTIYF
TRBV18,TRBJ2-7,15,-,TRBD1,TGTGCCAGCTCACCAATCGGACAGGGTGTCGACGAGCAGTACTTC,CASSPIGQGVDEQYF
TRBV7-9,TRBJ2-5,14,-,TRBD2,TGTGCCAGCAGCTTTACTAGCGGAGCGGAGACCCAGTACTTC,CASSFTSGAETQYF